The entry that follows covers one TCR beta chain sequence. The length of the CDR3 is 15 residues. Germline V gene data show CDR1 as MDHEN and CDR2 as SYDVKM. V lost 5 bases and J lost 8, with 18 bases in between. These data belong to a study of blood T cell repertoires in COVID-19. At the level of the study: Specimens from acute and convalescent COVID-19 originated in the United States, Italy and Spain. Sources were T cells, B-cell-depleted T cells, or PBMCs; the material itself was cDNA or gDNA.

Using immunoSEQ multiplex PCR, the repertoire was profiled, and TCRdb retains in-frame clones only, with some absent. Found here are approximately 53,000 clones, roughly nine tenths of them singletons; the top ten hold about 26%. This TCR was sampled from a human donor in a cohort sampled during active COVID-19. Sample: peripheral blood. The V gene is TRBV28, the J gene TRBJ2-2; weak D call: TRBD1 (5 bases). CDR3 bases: TGTGCCAGCAGTCCTTGGACAAGGCGGCAAGGGGAGCTGTTTTTT. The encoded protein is CASSPWTRRQGELFF.